This entry lists 5 T cell receptor beta chains sequenced from one sample in a study of blood T cells in healthy people across ages. Next came a second PCR, run for about 6 to 11 cycles, which used a sample-barcoded 5' primer along with a J-beta primer mix. TCRdb ran MiXCR on the 5' RACE reads and lists one entry per CDR3 protein. The sample records 1.5 million to 2 million distinct CDR3 sequences, under 30% being singletons. The source material was blood. The receptors shown here come from a woman in her thirties in good health.

This clonotype was counted only a few times. This chain uses TRBV5-1 with TRBJ1-1; no reliable D call. Germline assignment: CDR1 SGHRS and CDR2 YFSETQ. The V end lost 6 bases, the J end lost 8 bases, and 17 bases lay between the germline ends. This CDR3 is 13 amino acids long. Here the CDR3 DNA reads TGCGCCAGCAATTGGGGTTATGGAGACGAAGCTTTCTTT. The encoded protein is CASNWGYGDEAFF.

This clonotype was counted only a few times. The J gene is TRBJ2-3, the V gene TRBV5-1, with D possibly TRBD1 on 6 matching bases. The germline CDR1 and CDR2 sequences are SGHRS and YFSETQ. The V and J ends lost 4 bases and 3 bases respectively, with 15 bases between them. CDR3 length: 15 amino acids. The CDR3 DNA sequence: TGCGCCAGCAGCCTTGGCGAGGGGGTTACAGATACGCAGTATTTT. This translates into CASSLGEGVTDTQYF.

This clonotype was recorded many times. The chain joins TRBV20-1 to TRBJ2-5; the D gene is possibly TRBD1 (6 bases). The CDR3 length is 12 residues. Germline CDR1 reads DFQATT; CDR2 reads SNEGSKA (reference sequence). V was cut by 3 bases and J by 4 bases, with 9 bases left in between. The CDR3 coding sequence is TGCAGTGCTAGTAGAGGGGGAGAGACCCAGTACTTC. Amino acids: CSASRGGETQYF.

The V and J genes are TRBV20-1 and TRBJ2-1; the D call may be TRBD1 or TRBD2 (5 bases each). The germline V gene encodes CDR1 DFQATT and CDR2 SNEGSKA (reference sequence). Trimming removed 3 bases at V and 8 bases at J, with 17 bases between. The CDR3 sequence is 14 residues long. The CDR3 here is CSASESGGRDEQFF. The CDR3 DNA reads TGCAGTGCTAGTGAGAGTGGGGGTAGGGATGAGCAGTTCTTC.

The chain has TRBV7-2 and TRBJ2-5, with D hard to call. The DNA matches TRBJ2-7 better at its end, which makes the J call doubtful. There are 14 residues in the CDR3. The germline CDR1 and CDR2 sequences are SGHTA and FQGNSA. This chain's CDR3 is CASSLALTVYEQYF. The CDR3 DNA is TGTGCCAGCAGCTTAGCGCTGACGGTCTACGAGCAGTACTTC.